Following are 21 T cell receptor beta chains from one sample sequenced in a study of blood T cell repertoires in COVID-19. Sequencing used immunoSEQ multiplex PCR; TCRdb keeps in-frame clones, though not all of them. Here the sample spans approximately 300,000 clones, around 86% being singletons. Sequencing was performed on PBMCs or T cells enriched from blood (not recorded which). The receptors were gathered from a man aged 30 to 39 who had recovered from COVID-19.

This CDR3 reads CASRRTDSGNTIYF. The CDR3 DNA follows: TGTGCCAGCAGACGGACAGACTCTGGAAACACCATATATTTT. The V and J genes are TRBV7-9 and TRBJ1-3, with D possibly being TRBD1 (6 bases). Trimming cost V 6 bases and J 0 bases, with 9 bases left between them. The V gene's germline CDR1 is SEHNR and CDR2 FQNEAQ (reference sequence). The CDR3 is 14 amino acids.

J is TRBJ2-1 and V is TRBV5-1, with 9 bases lining up with TRBD1. CDR3 length equals 16 residues. Germline lookup yields CDR1 SGHRS and CDR2 YFSETQ. The ends lost 3 bases at V and 0 bases at J; junction bases unmatched: 4. The CDR3: CASSSDRGNSYNEQFF. CDR3 DNA sequence: TGCGCCAGCAGCTCGGACAGGGGAAACTCCTACAATGAGCAGTTCTTC.

This chain joins TRBV9 and TRBJ2-1, with D perhaps TRBD2 (5 bases). The length of the CDR3 is 13 residues. Germline assignment: CDR1 SGDLS and CDR2 YYNGEE. Trimming stripped 5 bases from V and 9 bases from J, with 15 bases between. DNA for the CDR3: TGTGCCAGCAGGGCACTAGTTTCGGGTGAGCAGTTCTTC. It specifies CASRALVSGEQFF.

The V call is TRBV7-2, the J call TRBJ1-2; 9 positions match TRBD1. Germline assignment: CDR1 SGHTA and CDR2 FQGNSA. There are 16 residues in the CDR3. J was trimmed by 3 bases and V by 2 bases; bases with no gene match: 7. Written as DNA, the CDR3 is TGTGCCAGCAGCTTATTGGCGGGACAGGGAGACTATGGCTACACCTTC. Protein: CASSLLAGQGDYGYTF.

The chain employs TRBV7-2 and TRBJ2-3; 11 bases are shared with TRBD2. The trim removed 6 bases at V and 2 bases at J, leaving 1 base unmatched. The germline CDR1 and CDR2 sequences are SGHTA and FQGNSA. This CDR3 comprises 14 residues. The DNA of the CDR3 is TGTGCCAGCAGACTAGCGGGGGCCACAGATACGCAGTATTTT. This encodes CASRLAGATDTQYF.

This chain uses TRBV7-2 with TRBJ1-1; D is perhaps TRBD1 (5 bases). CDR1 and CDR2 (germline): SGHTA, FQGNSA. The CDR3 consists of 12 residues. The V and J ends lost 5 bases and 3 bases respectively, with 7 bases between them. Written as DNA, the CDR3 is TGTGCCAGCAGCACAGGATACACTGAAGCTTTCTTT. Translation: CASSTGYTEAFF. Variable domain in full (rest from reference TRBV7-2 and TRBJ1-1): GAGVSQSPSNKVTEKGKDVELRCDPISGHTALYWYRQSLGQGLEFLIYFQGNSAPDKSGLPSDRFSAERTGGSVSTLTIQRTQQEDSAVYLCASSTGYTEAFFGQGTRLTVV.

The chain has TRBV27 and TRBJ1-1; perhaps TRBD1 as D (6 bases). The CDR3 has 14 residues. The V gene lost 4 bases and the J gene lost 1 base, with 10 bases spanning the gap. Germline CDR1 reads MNHEY; CDR2 reads SMNVEV (reference sequence). The CDR3 spells CASSSRTANTEAFF. Here the CDR3 DNA reads TGTGCCAGCAGTTCGAGGACAGCGAACACTGAAGCTTTCTTT.

CDR3 DNA: TGTGCCAGCAGCTTATGGACTAGCGGTAAAGAGACCCAGTACTTC. The encoded protein is CASSLWTSGKETQYF. The gene calls are TRBV7-2 and TRBJ2-5; 10 bases align to TRBD2. Unmatched junction bases numbered 3, after V lost 2 bases and J lost 3 bases. The germline gives CDR1 SGHTA, CDR2 FQGNSA. This CDR3 is built from 15 residues.

J is TRBJ2-7 and V is TRBV6-1, with 11 nucleotides matching TRBD2. CDR1 and CDR2 (germline): MNHNS, SASEGT. The V gene end was trimmed by 2 bases and the J gene end by 4 bases; junction bases not matched to a gene: 4. There are 15 residues in the CDR3. CDR3 amino acids: CASSELAGGNYEQYF. The CDR3 DNA sequence: TGTGCCAGCAGTGAACTAGCGGGAGGCAATTACGAGCAGTACTTC.

The chain couples TRBV4-1 to TRBJ2-2, with 8 bases identical to TRBD2. The CDR3 is made up of 19 amino acids. Unmatched junction bases numbered 19, after V lost 4 bases and J lost 6 bases. Germline V gene lookup returns CDR1 MGHRA and CDR2 YSYEKL. The CDR3 protein is CASSPAAGGGTRGAGELFF. In DNA, the CDR3 is TGCGCCAGCAGCCCTGCCGCTGGGGGCGGGACTAGAGGCGCCGGGGAGCTGTTTTTT.

The chain has TRBV30 and TRBJ1-1; 10 bases match TRBD1. From germline, CDR1 is GTSNPN and CDR2 SVGIG (reference sequence). The CDR3 length is 17 residues. V lost 3 bases to trimming and J lost 3 bases; unmatched junction nucleotides: 13. For the CDR3, the DNA is TGTGCCTGGAGCAAGGGGACAGGGGAAACGGGGCACACTGAAGCTTTCTTT. This sequence encodes CAWSKGTGETGHTEAFF.

The V and J genes are TRBV3-1 (or the pseudogene TRBV3-2) and TRBJ2-3, with 9 bases that match TRBD1. CDR1 and CDR2 from the germline V gene are LGHDT and YNNKEL (reference sequence). The CDR3 is 15 residues long. Trimming removed 10 bases from V and 5 bases from J; junction bases left unmatched: 13. CDR3 bases: TGTGCCACCACGCCCCTGACAGGGGGTATAGATACGCAGTATTTT. This sequence encodes CATTPLTGGIDTQYF.

The chain employs TRBV6-4 and TRBJ2-5; 13 bases align to TRBD2. This CDR3 comprises 18 residues. V lost 4 bases, J lost 1 base, and 9 bases stayed unmatched. Germline-derived CDR1 and CDR2 are MRHNA and SNTAGT. CDR3 DNA sequence: TGTGCCAGCAGTGGCCCCGGACTAGCGGGAGCGCCCCAAGAGACCCAGTACTTC. Encoded protein: CASSGPGLAGAPQETQYF.

V and J are TRBV2 and TRBJ1-3, with D unresolved. Trimming pared 11 bases from V and 0 bases from J, leaving 14 bases between. This CDR3 contains 14 residues. CDR1 SNHLY and CDR2 FYNNEI come from the germline V gene. The CDR3 here is CASWAGNSGNTIYF. The CDR3 region has the DNA TGTGCCTCGTGGGCAGGCAACTCTGGAAACACCATATATTTT.

The rearrangement joins TRBV6-5 to TRBJ1-6; 8 bases agree with TRBD1. CDR3 length equals 15 residues. The ends lost 8 bases at V and 3 bases at J; junction bases unmatched: 6. From germline, CDR1 is MNHEY and CDR2 SVGAGI. As DNA, the CDR3 is TGTGCCAGCGCAGGGGGCTCGATCTATAATTCACCCCTCCACTTT. As protein: CASAGGSIYNSPLHF.

Only one count was recorded for this clone. The chain uses TRBV3-1 (or the pseudogene TRBV3-2) and TRBJ1-6; possibly TRBD1 for D (5 bases). CDR1 LGHDT and CDR2 YNNKEL come from the germline V gene (reference sequence). Deletions cut 2 bases from V and 7 bases from J, with 9 bases between. The CDR3 has 14 amino acids. For the CDR3, the DNA is TGTGCCAGCAGCCAATGGCAGGGCAATTCACCCCTCCACTTT. Its protein product is CASSQWQGNSPLHF.

The V gene is TRBV5-1, the J gene TRBJ2-5; D is uncertain. Trimming left V 5 bases short and J 5 bases short, with 16 bases between. Germline-derived CDR1 and CDR2 are SGHRS and YFSETQ. The length of the CDR3 is 14 residues. The CDR3 region is CASSQSSFGETQYF. The CDR3 bases are TGCGCCAGCAGTCAATCAAGCTTCGGGGAGACCCAGTACTTC. Using reference TRBV5-1 and TRBJ2-5 for the parts outside the CDR3, the full variable domain is KAGVTQTPRYLIKTRGQQVTLSCSPISGHRSVSWYQQTPGQGLQFLFEYFSETQRNKGNFPGRFSGRQFSNSRSEMNVSTLELGDSALYLCASSQSSFGETQYFGPGTRLLVL.

This chain links TRBV5-1 with TRBJ1-2; TRBD1 might be the D (5 bases). Looked up from germline, CDR1 is SGHRS and CDR2 is YFSETQ. Trimming shortened V by 2 bases and J by 4 bases, and 15 bases separated the two germline ends. The CDR3 is 15 amino acids. The CDR3 reads CASSLGEGFSYGYTF. The CDR3, as DNA: TGCGCCAGCAGCTTAGGGGAGGGGTTCAGCTATGGCTACACCTTC.

CDR3 nucleotide sequence: TGTGCCAGCAGCTTAGGGGGCAGGAAGGACTACAATGAGCAGTTCTTC. Its protein product is CASSLGGRKDYNEQFF. The rearrangement uses TRBV7-2 and TRBJ2-1; possibly TRBD1 for D (5 bases). The CDR3 consists of 16 residues. Trimming shortened V by 1 base and J by 3 bases, and 13 bases separated the two germline ends. Germline V gene lookup returns CDR1 SGHTA and CDR2 FQGNSA.

The chain has TRBV7-9 and TRBJ2-7; TRBD2 is a possible D gene (6 bases). Germline-derived CDR1 and CDR2 are SEHNR and FQNEAQ (reference sequence). V was cut by 2 bases and J by 4 bases, with 12 bases left in between. The CDR3 spans 14 residues. CDR3 DNA: TGTGCCAGCAGCTTAAGCGGTCGGGAGTACGAGCAGTACTTC. Protein sequence: CASSLSGREYEQYF.

This sequence joins TRBV30 and TRBJ2-3; 7 bases map to TRBD2. CDR1 and CDR2 (germline): GTSNPN, SVGIG (reference sequence). The CDR3 contains 13 residues. This CDR3 reads CAGGTTNTDTQYF. CDR3 bases: TGTGCGGGGGGGACGACTAACACAGATACGCAGTATTTT.